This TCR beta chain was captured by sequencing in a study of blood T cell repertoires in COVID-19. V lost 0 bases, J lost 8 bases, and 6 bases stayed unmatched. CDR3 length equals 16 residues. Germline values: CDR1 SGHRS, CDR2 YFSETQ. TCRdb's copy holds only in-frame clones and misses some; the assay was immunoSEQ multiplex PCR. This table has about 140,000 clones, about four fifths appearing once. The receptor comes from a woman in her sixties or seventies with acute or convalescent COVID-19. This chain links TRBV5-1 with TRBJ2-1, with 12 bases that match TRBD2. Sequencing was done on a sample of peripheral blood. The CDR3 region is CASSLAGLAGSYEQFF. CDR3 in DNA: TGCGCCAGCAGCTTGGCCGGACTAGCGGGATCCTATGAGCAGTTCTTC.